These 11 T cell receptor beta chains were sequenced from one sample in a study of regulatory T cells in long-lasting Graves disease. Arm-PCR of CDR3 regions and iRepertoire HTBI primers were used to build TCR beta libraries. TCRdb itself ran the multiplex PCR reads through MiXCR, one entry per CDR3 protein. The sample holds 400,000 to 500,000 distinct CDR3 sequences, around 13% seen once. The time point is: newly diagnosed GD, antithyroid drugs for less than 3 months. From RNA extracted from PBMCs, the TCR library was made. This sample also appeared in a second study, on T cells in Graves' hyperthyroidism and ophthalmopathy.

Specimen: peripheral blood mononuclear cells (PBMCs), collected at new diagnosis, from a patient treated with antithyroid drugs. Source of these receptors: a woman aged 45 to 65 with Graves disease.

V and J are TRBV29-1 and TRBJ2-5; 8 bases fit TRBD2. This CDR3 has 13 residues. The germline gives CDR1 SQVTM, CDR2 ANQGSEA. Trimming cost V 4 bases and J 4 bases; bases outside gene matches: 5. CDR3 sequence reads: CSVVTGRGETQYF. The CDR3, as DNA: TGCAGCGTTGTTACCGGGAGGGGAGAGACCCAGTACTTC.

The table lists this clonotype with a few counts. The CDR3 sequence is CASSPTARDNSPLHF. The CDR3 nucleotides read TGTGCCAGCAGTCCGACAGCCCGGGATAATTCACCCCTCCACTTT. The rearrangement uses TRBV7-9 and TRBJ1-6; D is perhaps TRBD1 (5 bases). This CDR3 comprises 15 residues. Trimming pared 6 bases from V and 5 bases from J, leaving 14 bases between. CDR1 is SEHNR, CDR2 FQNEAQ, per germline (reference sequence).

This clonotype has a handful of counts. The chain couples TRBV4-2 to TRBJ1-2, with D tentatively TRBD1 (6 bases). Trimming cost V 10 bases and J 7 bases, with 22 bases left between them. Germline assignment: CDR1 LGHNA and CDR2 YNFKEQ. The CDR3 is made up of 14 amino acids. CDR3 protein: CATFGQTGGCGYTF. DNA of the CDR3: TGTGCCACCTTCGGACAGACCGGGGGCTGTGGCTACACCTTC.

The chain links TRBV9 to TRBJ2-6; 7 nucleotides match TRBD2. CDR1 and CDR2 from the germline V gene are SGDLS and YYNGEE. The CDR3 extends over 16 amino acids. V lost 0 bases, J lost 2 bases, and 2 bases stayed unmatched. The CDR3: CASSVGGRAGANVLTF. In DNA form, the CDR3 reads TGTGCCAGCAGCGTAGGGGGGAGGGCTGGGGCCAACGTCCTGACTTTC.

This clonotype was recorded a few times. V usage is TRBV11-2 and J usage is TRBJ2-3; 14 bases match TRBD2. The ends lost 1 base at V and 4 bases at J; junction bases unmatched: 4. There are 17 residues in the CDR3. Germline CDR1 is SGHAT and CDR2 is FQNNGV. This CDR3 reads CASSLAPGLAGADTQYF. The CDR3, as DNA: TGTGCCAGCAGCTTAGCCCCGGGACTAGCGGGAGCAGATACGCAGTATTTT.

The sample holds a few counts of this clonotype. V usage is TRBV20-1 and J usage is TRBJ2-7, with D perhaps matching TRBD2 (5 bases). Germline lookup yields CDR1 DFQATT and CDR2 SNEGSKA (reference sequence). This CDR3 comprises 16 residues. Trimming stripped 0 bases from V and 3 bases from J, with 18 bases between. CDR3 nucleotides: TGCAGTGCTAGAGATAGAGGCCGGGAAACCCTCTACGAGCAGTACTTC. Amino acid sequence: CSARDRGRETLYEQYF.

This clonotype was counted a single time. CDR3 sequence reads: CASSIGGTGFEAFF. For the CDR3, the DNA is TGTGCCAGTAGTATAGGGGGGACAGGGTTTGAAGCTTTCTTT. The J gene is TRBJ1-1, the V gene TRBV19, with 9 bases lining up with TRBD1. The CDR3 runs 14 residues. V shed 1 base, J shed 7 bases, and the junction held 4 bases outside the gene matches. Germline V lookup: CDR1 LNHDA, CDR2 SQIVND (reference sequence).

The sample holds many counts of this clonotype. This CDR3 reads CASSLMDRSSYEQYF. The DNA of the CDR3 is TGTGCCAGCAGTTTAATGGACAGGAGCTCCTACGAGCAGTACTTC. The chain employs TRBV28 and TRBJ2-7, with 7 bases fitting TRBD1. V was clipped by 2 bases and J by 0 bases; unmatched bases: 4. The CDR3 length is 15 residues. Per germline, CDR1 MDHEN and CDR2 SYDVKM.

This clonotype was detected only a few times. The rearrangement links TRBV7-9 to TRBJ1-5; tentative D call: TRBD1 (5 bases). V was pared by 3 bases and J by 2 bases, with 11 bases between. This CDR3 is built from 15 residues. CDR1 is SEHNR, CDR2 FQNEAQ, per germline (reference sequence). The CDR3 sequence is CASSLSGMGNQPQHF. CDR3 coding DNA: TGTGCCAGCAGCTTGTCAGGGATGGGCAATCAGCCCCAGCATTTT. Full variable domain (outside the CDR3, taken from reference TRBV7-9 and TRBJ1-5): DTGVSQNPRHKITKRGQNVTFRCDPISEHNRLYWYRQTLGQGPEFLTYFQNEAQLEKSRLLSDRFSAERPKGSFSTLEIQRTEQGDSAMYLCASSLSGMGNQPQHFGDGTRLSIL.

CDR3 sequence: CASSDSGAYEQYF. CDR3 bases: TGTGCCAGTAGTGATAGCGGTGCCTACGAGCAGTACTTC. The chain has TRBV19 and TRBJ2-7; possibly TRBD2 for D (6 bases). V lost 5 bases to trimming and J lost 2 bases, with 10 bases between them. The CDR3 has 13 amino acids. Germline V gene data show CDR1 as LNHDA and CDR2 as SQIVND (reference sequence).

The sample holds many counts of this clonotype. This chain links TRBV7-9 with TRBJ2-1; 8 bases are shared with TRBD1. This CDR3 has 15 amino acids. V lost 4 bases, J lost 4 bases, and 6 bases stayed unmatched. Per the germline V gene, CDR1 is SEHNR and CDR2 is FQNEAQ (reference sequence). CDR3 DNA: TGTGCCAGCAGCTCGGGACAGGCGATTTACAATGAGCAGTTCTTC. Protein sequence: CASSSGQAIYNEQFF.